This TCR beta chain was documented in a study of vaccination and CD4 T cells after COVID-19. Turning to the study itself: Spike peptides, overlapping and drawn from SARS-CoV-2, HCoV-NL63, HCoV-OC43 and HCoV-229E, were used to stimulate cells.

The CDR3 extends over 15 amino acids. As for treatment: approximately 9-day PBMC culture with coronavirus spike peptide pools or control peptides (ViraFEST assay). Researchers used the Oncomine TCR Beta short-read assay to sequence DNA from cultured CD4+ T cells. TCRdb analysed the PCR reads with MiXCR anew, one entry per CDR3 protein. The table includes 25,000 to 30,000 distinct CDR3 sequences, around 64% detected once. A word on this clonotype: Its antigen is unidentified.

The clonotype was recovered from a human donor who received a COVID-19 vaccine. The material was CD4+ T cells from blood, cultured in vitro, obtained after SARS-CoV-2 vaccination. This rearrangement joins TRBV1 to TRBJ2-3; TRBD1 is the table's D call and was not checked against the DNA. TRBV1 is classified as a pseudogene. The CDR3 region has the DNA TGCACCAGCAGCCCCCCCCTGAAGGCCCCAGATACGCAGTATTTT. Translation gives CTSSPPLKAPDTQYF.